The 9 T cell receptor beta chains in this list originate from one sample, sequenced in a study of beta chain features in type 1 diabetes. Every bit of the isolated RNA underwent reverse transcription, so sequencing read expressed TCRB transcripts. The table came from immunoSEQ multiplex PCR; TCRdb's copy has only in-frame clones and leaves some out. The table lists nearly 250,000 clones, over 65% of them singletons, with about 0.051% in the top ten. Sequencing was carried out using naive CD4+ T cells from blood. The receptors shown here come from a man aged 25-40 years in good health.

V and J are TRBV19 and TRBJ2-4; no definite D call. The V gene's germline CDR1 is LNHDA and CDR2 SQIVND (reference sequence). V was shortened by 3 bases and J by 9 bases, with 6 bases between the two germline ends. The CDR3 loop spans 11 amino acids. In DNA form, the CDR3 reads TGTGCCAGTAGTATTGGCGGCATTCAGTACTTC. Residues: CASSIGGIQYF. The variable domain in full, completed from reference TRBV19 and TRBJ2-4, reads DGGITQSPKYLFRKEGQNVTLSCEQNLNHDAMYWYRQDPGQGLRLIYYSQIVNDFQKGDIAEGYSVSREKKESFPLTVTSAQKNPTAFYLCASSIGGIQYFGAGTRLSVL.

The table lists this clone with a few counts. The CDR3 DNA is TGCGCCAGCAGCCCTGGAGGTCGGGCGGCAGGGGAGACCCAGTACTTC. Amino acid sequence: CASSPGGRAAGETQYF. V and J are TRBV5-1 and TRBJ2-5, with D perhaps TRBD1 or TRBD2 (5 bases each). In germline, CDR1 is SGHRS, CDR2 YFSETQ. V dropped 4 bases and J dropped 5 bases, with 21 bases sitting between them. The CDR3 runs 16 residues.

The V and J genes are TRBV30 and TRBJ2-5; 10 positions agree with TRBD2. The CDR3 consists of 15 residues. J gave up 4 bases and V 3 bases, and 8 bases lay outside the gene matches. CDR1 is GTSNPN, CDR2 SVGIG, per germline (reference sequence). The CDR3 coding sequence is TGTGCCTGGAGGTGGGGAGCTAGCGGGGGAGAGACCCAGTACTTC. Translating gives CAWRWGASGGETQYF.

This clone showed up just a few times. The CDR3 loop reads CASSYGGFDYNEQFF. The CDR3, as DNA: TGTGCCAGCAGCTACGGGGGTTTTGACTACAATGAGCAGTTCTTC. The chain employs TRBV7-2 and TRBJ2-1, with D tentatively TRBD2 (6 bases). CDR1 and CDR2 (germline): SGHTA, FQGNSA. The CDR3 is made up of 15 amino acids. The V and J ends lost 4 bases and 3 bases respectively, with 13 bases between them.

This clone showed up just once. The chain couples TRBV5-1 to TRBJ2-2; 11 bases match TRBD2. Germline V gene sequence: CDR1 SGHRS, CDR2 YFSETQ. V shed 4 bases and J 3 bases; nucleotides not matched to a gene: 11. This CDR3 has 18 amino acids. CDR3 sequence (DNA): TGCGCCAGCAGCCCTATAGGTGGGACTAGCGGATACACCGGGGAGCTGTTTTTT. Its translation: CASSPIGGTSGYTGELFF.

This chain uses TRBV6-5 with TRBJ1-6; no clear D. This CDR3 region has 13 residues. CDR1 MNHEY and CDR2 SVGAGI come from the germline V gene. Trimming pared 3 bases from V and 14 bases from J, leaving 14 bases between. The CDR3 sequence: CASSYRQREALHF. The DNA for the CDR3 is TGTGCCAGCAGTTATAGGCAGAGAGAGGCCCTCCACTTT.

The chain employs TRBV6-5 and TRBJ2-7; possibly TRBD1 for D (6 bases). CDR3 length: 14 amino acids. Germline CDR1 MNHEY, CDR2 SVGAGI. The V end was cut by 2 bases, the J end by 2 bases, with 10 bases between. CDR3 sequence: CASSYARGTYEQYF. The CDR3 region has the DNA TGTGCCAGCAGTTACGCAAGGGGGACCTACGAGCAGTACTTC.

In this sample, this clone turned up a few times. A read error may account for a junction end that differs from germline. This chain joins TRBV29-1 and TRBJ1-6; D is unresolved. The CDR3 runs 13 residues. Germline CDR1 SQVTM, CDR2 ANQGSEA. The DNA for the CDR3 is TGCAGCGTTCGTCCCAGCTATGATTCACCCCTCCACTTT. Translated: CSVRPSYDSPLHF.

This clone has only a few counts. Other DNA variants within this sample encode the same CDR3. V usage is TRBV4-3 and J usage is TRBJ2-5, with D unresolved. Trimming removed 0 bases from V and 5 bases from J, with 4 bases in between. The germline V gene has CDR1 LGHNA and CDR2 YSLEER. The CDR3 has 12 residues. The CDR3: CASSQEGETQYF. CDR3 in DNA: TGCGCCAGCAGCCAAGAGGGGGAGACCCAGTACTTC.